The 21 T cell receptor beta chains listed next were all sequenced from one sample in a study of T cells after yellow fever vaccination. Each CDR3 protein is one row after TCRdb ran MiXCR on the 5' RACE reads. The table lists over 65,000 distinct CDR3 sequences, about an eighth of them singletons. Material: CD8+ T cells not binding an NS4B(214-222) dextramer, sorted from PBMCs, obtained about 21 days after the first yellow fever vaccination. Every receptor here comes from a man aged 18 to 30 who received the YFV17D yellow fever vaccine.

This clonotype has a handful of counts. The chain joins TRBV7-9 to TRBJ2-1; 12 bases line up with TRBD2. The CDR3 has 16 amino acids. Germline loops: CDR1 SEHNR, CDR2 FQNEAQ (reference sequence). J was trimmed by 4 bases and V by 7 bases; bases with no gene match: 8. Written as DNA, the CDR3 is TGTGCCAGCATCCAAGGACTAGCGGGGCCTTACAATGAGCAGTTCTTC. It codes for CASIQGLAGPYNEQFF.

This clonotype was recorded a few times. The CDR3 sequence: CASSEGGDRYSYEQYF. As DNA, the CDR3 is TGCGCCAGCAGTGAGGGGGGGGACCGCTACTCCTACGAGCAGTACTTC. This chain joins TRBV10-2 and TRBJ2-7; 7 nucleotides match TRBD2. Germline V gene sequence: CDR1 WSHSY, CDR2 SAAADI. CDR3 size: 16 residues. J lost 0 bases, V lost 2 bases, and 7 bases had no gene match.

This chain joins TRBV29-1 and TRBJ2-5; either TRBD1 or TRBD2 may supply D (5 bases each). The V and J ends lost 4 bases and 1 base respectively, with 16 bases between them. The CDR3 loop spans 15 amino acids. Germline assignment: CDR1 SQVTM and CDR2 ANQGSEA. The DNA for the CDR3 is TGCAGCGTTGTCTCCGGGACGGTTATCCAAGAGACCCAGTACTTC. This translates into CSVVSGTVIQETQYF.

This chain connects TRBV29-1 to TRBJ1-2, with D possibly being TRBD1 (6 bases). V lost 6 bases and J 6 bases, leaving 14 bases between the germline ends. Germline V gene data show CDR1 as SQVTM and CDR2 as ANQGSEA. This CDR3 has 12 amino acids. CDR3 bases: TGCAGCGTCGTTCGACAGGCTGATGGCTACACCTTC. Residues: CSVVRQADGYTF.

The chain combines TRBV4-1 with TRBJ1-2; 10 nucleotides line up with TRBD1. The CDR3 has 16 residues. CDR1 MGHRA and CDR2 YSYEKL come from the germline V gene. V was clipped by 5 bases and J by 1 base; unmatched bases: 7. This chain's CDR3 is CASSKGQGFDNYGYTF. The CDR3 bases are TGCGCCAGCAGCAAGGGACAGGGGTTCGATAACTATGGCTACACCTTC.

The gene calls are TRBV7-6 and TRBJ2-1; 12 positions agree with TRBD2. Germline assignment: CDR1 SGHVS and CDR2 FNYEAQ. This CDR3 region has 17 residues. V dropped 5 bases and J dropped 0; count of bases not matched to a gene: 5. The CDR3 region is CASSTGTSGHSYNEQFF. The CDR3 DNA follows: TGTGCCAGCAGCACTGGGACTAGCGGGCACTCCTACAATGAGCAGTTCTTC.

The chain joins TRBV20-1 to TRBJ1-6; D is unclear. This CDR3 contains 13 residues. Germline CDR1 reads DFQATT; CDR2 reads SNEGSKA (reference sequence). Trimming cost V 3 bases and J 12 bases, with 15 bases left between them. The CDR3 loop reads CSARSSPRGPLHF. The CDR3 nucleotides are TGCAGTGCTAGGTCGTCTCCGCGGGGACCCCTCCACTTT.

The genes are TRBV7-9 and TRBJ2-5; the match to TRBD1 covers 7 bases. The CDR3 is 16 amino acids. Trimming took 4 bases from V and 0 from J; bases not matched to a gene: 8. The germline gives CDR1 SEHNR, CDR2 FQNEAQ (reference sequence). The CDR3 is CASSSTGQGYQETQYF. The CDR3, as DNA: TGTGCCAGCAGCTCGACAGGGCAGGGGTACCAAGAGACCCAGTACTTC.

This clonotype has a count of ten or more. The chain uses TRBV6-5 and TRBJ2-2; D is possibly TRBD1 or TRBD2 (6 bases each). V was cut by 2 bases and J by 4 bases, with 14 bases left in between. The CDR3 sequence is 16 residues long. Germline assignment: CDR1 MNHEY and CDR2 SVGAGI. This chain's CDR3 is CASSYPLGGGTGELFF. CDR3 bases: TGTGCCAGCAGTTACCCCCTGGGGGGCGGCACCGGGGAGCTGTTTTTT.

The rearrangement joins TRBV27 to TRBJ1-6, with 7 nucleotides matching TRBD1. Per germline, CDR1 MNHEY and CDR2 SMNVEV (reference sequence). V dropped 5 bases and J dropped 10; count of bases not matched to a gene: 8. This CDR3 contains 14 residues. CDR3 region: CASSRGDSRSPLHF. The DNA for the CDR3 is TGTGCCAGCAGTAGGGGGGACAGTCGCTCACCCCTCCACTTT.

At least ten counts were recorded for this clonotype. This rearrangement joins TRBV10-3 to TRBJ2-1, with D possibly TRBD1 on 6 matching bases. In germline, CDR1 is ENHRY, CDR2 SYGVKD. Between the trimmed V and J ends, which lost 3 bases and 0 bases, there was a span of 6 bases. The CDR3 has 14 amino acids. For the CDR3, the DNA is TGTGCCATCAGTGACAGGGGCTCCTACAATGAGCAGTTCTTC. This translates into CAISDRGSYNEQFF.

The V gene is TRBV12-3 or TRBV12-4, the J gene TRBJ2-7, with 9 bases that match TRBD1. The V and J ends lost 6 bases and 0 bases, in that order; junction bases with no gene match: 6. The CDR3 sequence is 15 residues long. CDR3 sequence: CASSIGTGFSYEQYV. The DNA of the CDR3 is TGTGCCAGCAGCATCGGGACAGGGTTCTCCTACGAGCAGTACGTC.

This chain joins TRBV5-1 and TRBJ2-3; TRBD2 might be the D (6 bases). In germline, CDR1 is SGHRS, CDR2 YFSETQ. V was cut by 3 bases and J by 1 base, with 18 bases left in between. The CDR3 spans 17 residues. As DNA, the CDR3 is TGCGCCAGCAGCTCCCCTGGACTTAGGAGGGGCACAGATACGCAGTATTTT. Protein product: CASSSPGLRRGTDTQYF.

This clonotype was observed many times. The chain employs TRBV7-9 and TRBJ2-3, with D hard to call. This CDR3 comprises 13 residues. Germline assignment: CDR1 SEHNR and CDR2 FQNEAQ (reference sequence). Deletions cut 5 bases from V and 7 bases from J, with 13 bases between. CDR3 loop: CASSRWTDNTQYF. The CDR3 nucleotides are TGTGCCAGCAGCCGTTGGACGGATAATACGCAGTATTTT.

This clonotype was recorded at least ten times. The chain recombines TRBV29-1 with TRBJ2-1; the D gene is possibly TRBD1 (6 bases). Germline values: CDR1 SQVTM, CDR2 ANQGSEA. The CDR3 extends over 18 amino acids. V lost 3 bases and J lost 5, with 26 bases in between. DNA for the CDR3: TGCAGCGTTGAGGGTCCCAAATATCCATGGACAGCCAACAATGAGCAGTTCTTC. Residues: CSVEGPKYPWTANNEQFF.

The CDR3 DNA follows: TGCAGTGCTGCGAAAGAACGGGACTACGAGCAGTACGTC. Amino acid sequence: CSAAKERDYEQYV. The rearrangement joins TRBV20-1 to TRBJ2-7; tentatively, D is TRBD2 (5 bases). This CDR3 contains 13 residues. Germline CDR1 DFQATT, CDR2 SNEGSKA (reference sequence). Trimming shortened V by 5 bases and J by 3 bases, and 14 bases separated the two germline ends.

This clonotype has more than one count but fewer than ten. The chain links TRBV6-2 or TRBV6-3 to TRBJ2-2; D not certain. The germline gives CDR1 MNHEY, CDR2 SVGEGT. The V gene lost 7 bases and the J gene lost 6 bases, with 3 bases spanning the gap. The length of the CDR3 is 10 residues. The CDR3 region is CASKSGELFF. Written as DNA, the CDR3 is TGTGCCAGCAAATCCGGGGAGCTGTTTTTT.

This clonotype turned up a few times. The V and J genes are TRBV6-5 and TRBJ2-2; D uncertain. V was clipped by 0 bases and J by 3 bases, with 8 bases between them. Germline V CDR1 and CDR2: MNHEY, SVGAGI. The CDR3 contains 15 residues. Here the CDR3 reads CASSYSSGYTGELFF. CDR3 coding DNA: TGTGCCAGCAGTTACTCGAGTGGGTACACCGGGGAGCTGTTTTTT.

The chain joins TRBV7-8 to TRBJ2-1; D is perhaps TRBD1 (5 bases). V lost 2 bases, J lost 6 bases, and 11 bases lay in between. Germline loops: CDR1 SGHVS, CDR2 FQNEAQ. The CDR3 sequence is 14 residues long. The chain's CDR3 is CASSLSDSFNEQFF. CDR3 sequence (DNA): TGTGCCAGCAGCTTATCTGACAGTTTCAATGAGCAGTTCTTC.

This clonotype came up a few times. The CDR3 sequence: CASSGPRKDTQYF. The CDR3 DNA sequence: TGTGCCAGCAGCGGCCCCAGGAAAGATACGCAGTATTTT. J is TRBJ2-3 and V is TRBV9; D is unclear. Germline loops: CDR1 SGDLS, CDR2 YYNGEE. The CDR3 runs to 13 residues. V shed 3 bases and J shed 5 bases, with 10 bases lying between them. Supplemented by reference TRBV9 and TRBJ2-3, the full variable domain reads DSGVTQTPKHLITATGQRVTLRCSPRSGDLSVYWYQQSLDQGLQFLIQYYNGEERAKGNILERFSAQQFPDLHSELNLSSLELGDSALYFCASSGPRKDTQYFGPGTRLTVL.

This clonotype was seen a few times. This CDR3 reads CASSGVAGSYNEQFF. As DNA, the CDR3 is TGTGCCAGCAGTGGGGTAGCGGGCTCCTACAATGAGCAGTTCTTC. The rearrangement links TRBV6-2 or TRBV6-3 to TRBJ2-1; 7 bases are a match to TRBD2. The germline CDR1 and CDR2 sequences are MNHEY and SVGEGT. The V and J ends lost 5 bases and 0 bases, in that order; junction bases with no gene match: 4. CDR3 length: 15 amino acids.